This T cell receptor beta chain was recorded in a study of cytomegalovirus exposure and HLA in healthy donors. Donors had nominal health at sampling but likely had unrecorded immune exposures. This clone was seen a single time. A multiplex PCR was run with 60 Vbeta primers and 13 Jbeta primers. Profiling relied on immunoSEQ multiplex PCR, and the TCRdb table lists in-frame clones only, not all of them. This sample has roughly 150,000 clones, with roughly 75% found just once. The specimen was PBMCs. The sequence came from a man between 18 and 29 years old in good health and CMV-seropositive.

The chain's CDR3 is CASSEREGIAIYGYTF. CDR3 nucleotide sequence: TGCGCCAGCAGTGAGAGGGAGGGAATCGCTATCTATGGCTACACCTTC. The rearrangement links TRBV10-2 to TRBJ1-2, with D uncertain. CDR3 length equals 16 residues. Germline CDR1 reads WSHSY; CDR2 reads SAAADI. The V end was cut by 2 bases, the J end by 4 bases, with 17 bases between.